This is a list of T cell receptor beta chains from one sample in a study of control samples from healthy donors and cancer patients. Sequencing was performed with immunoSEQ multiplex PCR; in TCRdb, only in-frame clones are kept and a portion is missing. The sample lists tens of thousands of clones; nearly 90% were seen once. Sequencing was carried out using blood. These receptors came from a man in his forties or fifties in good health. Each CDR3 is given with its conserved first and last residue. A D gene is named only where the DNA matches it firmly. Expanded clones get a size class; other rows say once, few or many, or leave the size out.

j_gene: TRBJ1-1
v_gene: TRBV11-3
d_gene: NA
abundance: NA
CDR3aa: CASMGGMNTEAFF
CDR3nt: TGTGCCAGCATGGGTGGTATGAACACTGAAGCTTTCTTT

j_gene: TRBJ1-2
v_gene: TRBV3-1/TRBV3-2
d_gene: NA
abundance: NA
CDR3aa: CASSHSTGRNYGYTF
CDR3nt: TGTGCCAGCAGCCACTCGACGGGAAGAAACTATGGCTACACCTTC

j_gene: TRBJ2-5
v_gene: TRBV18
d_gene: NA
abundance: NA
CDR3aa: CASSSSRGRETQYF
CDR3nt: TGTGCCAGCTCATCCTCCCGGGGGCGAGAGACCCAGTACTTC

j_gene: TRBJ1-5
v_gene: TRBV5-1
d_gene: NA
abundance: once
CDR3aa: CASSLESGNQPQHF
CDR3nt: TGCGCCAGCAGCTTGGAATCGGGGAATCAGCCCCAGCATTTT

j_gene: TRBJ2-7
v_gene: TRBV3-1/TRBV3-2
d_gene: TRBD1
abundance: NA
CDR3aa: CASSLRDSTYEQYF
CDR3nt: TGTGCCAGCAGCCTTCGGGACAGCACCTACGAGCAGTACTTC

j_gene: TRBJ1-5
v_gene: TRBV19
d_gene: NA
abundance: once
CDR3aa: CASSIDNGVGQPQHF
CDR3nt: TGTGCCAGTAGTATAGATAACGGGGTTGGGCAGCCCCAGCATTTT

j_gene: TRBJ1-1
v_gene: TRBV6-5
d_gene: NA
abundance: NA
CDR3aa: CASTGTMNTEAFF
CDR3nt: TGTGCCAGCACTGGGACAATGAACACTGAAGCTTTCTTT

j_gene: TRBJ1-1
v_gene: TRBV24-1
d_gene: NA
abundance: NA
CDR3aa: CATSDSNRDTEAFF
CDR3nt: TGTGCCACCAGTGATTCCAACAGGGACACTGAAGCTTTCTTT

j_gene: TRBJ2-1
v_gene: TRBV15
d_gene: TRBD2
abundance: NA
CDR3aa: CATSRGLAGGDNEQFF
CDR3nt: TGTGCCACCAGCAGAGGGCTAGCGGGGGGAGACAATGAGCAGTTCTTC

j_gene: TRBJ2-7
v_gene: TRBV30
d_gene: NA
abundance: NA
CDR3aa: CAWSVTGYEQYF
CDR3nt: TGTGCCTGGAGTGTTACCGGGTACGAGCAGTACTTC

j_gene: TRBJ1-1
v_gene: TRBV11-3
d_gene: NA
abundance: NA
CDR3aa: CASSSPDRGGTEAFF
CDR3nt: TGTGCCAGCAGCTCCCCGGATCGAGGGGGCACTGAAGCTTTCTTT

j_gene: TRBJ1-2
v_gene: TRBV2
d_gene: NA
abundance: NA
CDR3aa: CASLPGERGYTF
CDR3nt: TGTGCCAGTCTACCGGGCGAACGGGGCTACACCTTC

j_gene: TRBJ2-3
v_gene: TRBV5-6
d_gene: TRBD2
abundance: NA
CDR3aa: CASSPVERGKSTDTQYF
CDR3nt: TGTGCCAGCAGCCCGGTTGAGCGGGGGAAGAGCACAGATACGCAGTATTTT

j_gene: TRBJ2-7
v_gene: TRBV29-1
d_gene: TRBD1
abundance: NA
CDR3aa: CSVGQNYEQYF
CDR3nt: TGCAGCGTGGGACAGAACTACGAGCAGTACTTC

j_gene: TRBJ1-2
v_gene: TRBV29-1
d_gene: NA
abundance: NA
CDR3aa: CSVLRDTLYGYTF
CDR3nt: TGCAGCGTCCTCCGGGACACCCTCTATGGCTACACCTTC

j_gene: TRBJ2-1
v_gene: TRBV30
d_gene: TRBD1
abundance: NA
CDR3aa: CAWSGTGGNEQFF
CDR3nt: TGTGCCTGGTCCGGGACAGGGGGCAATGAGCAGTTCTTC

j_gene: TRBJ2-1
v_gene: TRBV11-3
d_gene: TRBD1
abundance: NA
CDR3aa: CASSLFGQGVHNEQFF
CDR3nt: TGTGCCAGCAGTCTTTTCGGACAGGGGGTCCACAATGAGCAGTTCTTC

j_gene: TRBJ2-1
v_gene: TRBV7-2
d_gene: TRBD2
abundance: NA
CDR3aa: CASSRLAGNEQFF
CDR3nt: TGTGCCAGCAGTAGACTAGCGGGGAATGAGCAGTTCTTC

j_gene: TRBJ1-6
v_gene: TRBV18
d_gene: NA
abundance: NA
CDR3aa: CASSPTDNSPLHF
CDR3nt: TGTGCCAGCTCACCTACGGATAATTCACCCCTCCACTTT

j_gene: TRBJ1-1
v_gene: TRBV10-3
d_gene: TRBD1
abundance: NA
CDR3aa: CAISESKDRVRNTEAFF
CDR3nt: TGTGCCATCAGTGAGTCGAAGGACAGGGTGAGGAACACTGAAGCTTTCTTT

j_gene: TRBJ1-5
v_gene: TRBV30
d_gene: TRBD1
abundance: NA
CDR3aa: CAWSSGGASNQPQHF
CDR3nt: TGTGCCTGGAGTTCAGGGGGCGCTTCAAATCAGCCCCAGCATTTT

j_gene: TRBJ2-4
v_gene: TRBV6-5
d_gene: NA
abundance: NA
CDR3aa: CASRAKNIQYF
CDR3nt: TGTGCCAGCAGGGCCAAAAACATTCAGTACTTC

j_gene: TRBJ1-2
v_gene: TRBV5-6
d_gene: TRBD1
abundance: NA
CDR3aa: CASSSRGGNYGYTF
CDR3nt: TGTGCCAGCAGCTCCAGGGGGGGAAACTATGGCTACACCTTC

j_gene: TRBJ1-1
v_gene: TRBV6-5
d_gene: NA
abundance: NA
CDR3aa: CASIRGTGEAFF
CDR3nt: TGTGCCAGCATCCGCGGAACAGGTGAAGCTTTCTTT

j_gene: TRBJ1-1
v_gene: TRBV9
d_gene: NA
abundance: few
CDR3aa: CASNGQLNTEAFF
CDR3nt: TGTGCCAGCAACGGACAGCTGAACACTGAAGCTTTCTTT

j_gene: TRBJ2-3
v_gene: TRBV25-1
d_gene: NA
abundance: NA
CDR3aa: CASSELKGRYGTDTQYF
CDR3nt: TGTGCCAGCAGTGAATTGAAAGGGAGGTATGGCACAGATACGCAGTATTTT

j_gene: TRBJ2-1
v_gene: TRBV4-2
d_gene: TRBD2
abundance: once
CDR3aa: CASSRLAGASYNEQFF
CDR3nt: TGTGCCAGCAGCCGCCTAGCGGGAGCCTCCTACAATGAGCAGTTCTTC

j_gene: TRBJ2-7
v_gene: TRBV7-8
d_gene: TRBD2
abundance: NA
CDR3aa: CASSARASGVGEQYF
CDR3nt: TGTGCCAGCAGCGCACGGGCTAGCGGGGTCGGGGAGCAGTACTTC

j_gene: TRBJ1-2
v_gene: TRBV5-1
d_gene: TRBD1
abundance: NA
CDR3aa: CASSSGGELANYGYTF
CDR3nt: TGCGCCAGCAGCTCAGGGGGCGAACTCGCTAACTATGGCTACACCTTC

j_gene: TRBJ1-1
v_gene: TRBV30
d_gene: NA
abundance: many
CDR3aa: CAWTFAPGVNRAFF
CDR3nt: TGTGCCTGGACTTTCGCGCCAGGGGTGAATAGAGCTTTCTTT

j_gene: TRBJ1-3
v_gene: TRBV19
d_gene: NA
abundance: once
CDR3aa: CASSIGGVSGNTIYF
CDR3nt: TGTGCCAGTAGTATTGGTGGTGTCTCTGGAAACACCATATATTTT

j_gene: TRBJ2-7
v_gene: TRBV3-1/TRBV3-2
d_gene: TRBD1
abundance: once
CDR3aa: CASSPRTGATRHEQYF
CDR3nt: TGTGCCAGCAGCCCTAGGACAGGGGCGACCCGCCACGAGCAGTACTTC

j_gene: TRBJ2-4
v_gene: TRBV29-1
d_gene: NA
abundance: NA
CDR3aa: CSVHREENSKNIQYF
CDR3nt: TGCAGCGTTCACAGGGAGGAAAATTCCAAAAACATTCAGTACTTC

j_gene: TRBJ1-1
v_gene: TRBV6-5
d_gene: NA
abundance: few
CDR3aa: CASARTLNTEAFF
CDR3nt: TGTGCCAGCGCCAGGACGTTGAACACTGAAGCTTTCTTT

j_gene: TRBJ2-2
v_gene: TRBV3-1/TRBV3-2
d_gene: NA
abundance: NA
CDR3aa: CASSQRGGGKSGELFF
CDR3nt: TGTGCCAGCAGCCAAAGGGGTGGGGGAAAAAGCGGGGAGCTGTTTTTT

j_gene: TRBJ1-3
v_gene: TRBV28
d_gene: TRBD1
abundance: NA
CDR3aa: CASSPGGTGNTIYF
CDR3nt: TGTGCCAGCAGTCCAGGGGGCACTGGAAACACCATATATTTT

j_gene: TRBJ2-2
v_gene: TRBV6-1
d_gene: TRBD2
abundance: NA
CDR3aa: CASSETRVAGGHTGELFF
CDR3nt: TGTGCCAGCAGTGAAACCCGGGTAGCGGGGGGTCACACCGGGGAGCTGTTTTTT

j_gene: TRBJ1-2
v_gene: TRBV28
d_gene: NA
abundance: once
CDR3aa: CASSFPRGQVYGYTF
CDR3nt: TGTGCCAGCAGTTTCCCTCGCGGGCAGGTCTATGGCTACACCTTC

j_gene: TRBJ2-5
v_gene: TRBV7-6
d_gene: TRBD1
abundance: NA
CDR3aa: CASSFEPGTGKETQYF
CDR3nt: TGTGCCAGCAGCTTCGAACCCGGGACAGGGAAAGAGACCCAGTACTTC